One and the same sample provided the 21 T cell receptor beta chains below, sequenced in a study of CD8 T cells in Susac syndrome. When the RNA was reverse transcribed, random hexamers were used with an input of about 0.5 to 1 ug. Each CDR3 protein gets one entry after TCRdb re-called the immunoSEQ multiplex PCR reads with MiXCR. The table lists some 130,000 distinct CDR3 sequences, 85% to 95% of them singletons, with about 0.18% in the top ten. Sequences were obtained from CD8+ T cells from PBMCs. The receptors originated from a human donor with Susac syndrome.

This clonotype has a single count. V and J are TRBV7-9 and TRBJ2-1; 7 bases line up with TRBD1. The V segment lost 4 bases and the J segment 6 bases; nucleotides outside the gene matches: 6. The CDR3 covers 14 residues. Germline-derived CDR1 and CDR2 are SEHNR and FQNEAQ (reference sequence). The CDR3 coding sequence is TGTGCCAGCAGCTCTGGGGACAGTATCAATGAGCAGTTCTTC. It encodes CASSSGDSINEQFF.

The V gene is TRBV20-1, the J gene TRBJ2-2; D assignment may be TRBD1 or TRBD2 (5 bases each). Trimming removed 0 bases from V and 0 bases from J, with 14 bases in between. Germline CDR1 DFQATT, CDR2 SNEGSKA (reference sequence). This CDR3 is built from 17 residues. The CDR3: CSARDVSGTPNTGELFF. The CDR3 DNA reads as TGCAGTGCTAGAGATGTGTCCGGGACCCCGAACACCGGGGAGCTGTTTTTT.

CDR3 nucleotides: TGTGCCACTAGCGGGAGCTCCTACAATGAGCAGTTCTTC. This translates into CATSGSSYNEQFF. The gene calls are TRBV24-1 and TRBJ2-1; 9 bases are a match to TRBD2. The germline gives CDR1 KGHDR, CDR2 SFDVKD. The CDR3 is 13 amino acids. Trimming took 10 bases from V and 0 from J; bases not matched to a gene: 0.

The chain couples TRBV28 to TRBJ1-5; unclear D gene. Trimming removed 5 bases at V and 7 bases at J, with 12 bases between. Germline CDR1 is MDHEN and CDR2 is SYDVKM. The CDR3 loop spans 13 amino acids. The DNA of the CDR3 is TGTGCCAGCAGTATGACCTCGGGGCAGCCCCAGCATTTT. It specifies CASSMTSGQPQHF.

The V gene is TRBV7-8, the J gene TRBJ2-7; possibly TRBD2 for D (5 bases). Trimming removed 5 bases at V and 2 bases at J, with 16 bases between. The CDR3 runs to 15 residues. Germline assignment: CDR1 SGHVS and CDR2 FQNEAQ. The CDR3 bases are TGTGCCAGCAGCCCCTCCCGACTAACCCCCTACGAGCAGTACTTC. It specifies CASSPSRLTPYEQYF.

The chain links TRBV7-6 to TRBJ2-7; TRBD2 might be the D (6 bases). This CDR3 is 15 amino acids long. CDR1 SGHVS and CDR2 FNYEAQ come from the germline V gene. V lost 4 bases and J lost 2, with 15 bases in between. The CDR3 reads CASSSPGTEAYEQYF. The CDR3 DNA reads as TGTGCCAGCAGCTCTCCCGGGACTGAAGCCTACGAGCAGTACTTC.

V is TRBV25-1 and J is TRBJ1-2; 8 bases line up with TRBD1. The germline V gene has CDR1 MGHDK and CDR2 SYGVNS. The CDR3 runs to 12 residues. The J segment lost 13 bases and the V segment lost 2 bases, leaving 6 bases of the junction unmatched. CDR3: CASSERTGRCTF. The CDR3, as DNA: TGTGCCAGCAGTGAAAGGACAGGGCGGTGCACCTTC.

V gene TRBV6-5 combines with J gene TRBJ2-1; no firm D call. Per the germline V gene, CDR1 is MNHEY and CDR2 is SVGAGI. This CDR3 is built from 12 residues. Trimming took 6 bases from V and 9 from J, leaving 12 bases between them. DNA for the CDR3: TGTGCCAGCAGCCCCCTAAATAGTGAGCAGTTCTTC. Its protein is CASSPLNSEQFF.

The chain couples TRBV4-1 to TRBJ2-4; the D is unclear. Germline loops: CDR1 MGHRA, CDR2 YSYEKL. CDR3 size: 14 residues. Trimming shortened V by 1 base and J by 0 bases, and 4 bases separated the two germline ends. DNA of the CDR3: TGCGCCAGCAGCCAAGGACTAGCCAAAAACATTCAGTACTTC. It is translated as CASSQGLAKNIQYF.

The CDR3 DNA follows: TGTGCCAGCAGTTTCCCAGCGGGAGGCACCGGGGAGCTGTTTTTT. Its protein is CASSFPAGGTGELFF. The V gene is TRBV28, the J gene TRBJ2-2; 9 bases align to TRBD2. The J segment lost 4 bases and the V segment lost 3 bases, leaving 3 bases of the junction unmatched. CDR1 is MDHEN, CDR2 SYDVKM, per germline. This CDR3 has 15 amino acids.

This chain uses TRBV6-5 with TRBJ2-1, with D tentatively TRBD2 (6 bases). This CDR3 is built from 16 residues. Germline loops: CDR1 MNHEY, CDR2 SVGAGI. The ends were cut back, 2 bases at V and 2 bases at J, with 13 bases in the middle. The CDR3 DNA reads TGTGCCAGCAGTTACGTCTCGGGAGCCACCTACAATGAGCAGTTCTTC. Its protein is CASSYVSGATYNEQFF.

This chain uses TRBV7-6 with TRBJ1-2; no definite D call. The V and J ends lost 10 bases and 10 bases respectively, with 19 bases between them. Germline CDR1 SGHVS, CDR2 FNYEAQ. CDR3 size: 12 residues. The CDR3 DNA is TGTGCCACCTCAAGTCACTCGGAGCACTACACCTTC. Translated: CATSSHSEHYTF.

The chain links TRBV24-1 to TRBJ2-7, with D unresolved. CDR3 length: 12 residues. The V end was cut by 5 bases, the J end by 3 bases, with 7 bases between. The germline V gene has CDR1 KGHDR and CDR2 SFDVKD. The CDR3, as DNA: TGTGCCACCAGTGTCGACGGCTACGAGCAGTACTTC. Translating gives CATSVDGYEQYF.

CDR3: CASGFLGEQFF. For the CDR3, the DNA is TGTGCTAGTGGTTTTTTGGGAGAGCAGTTCTTC. The chain joins TRBV12-5 to TRBJ2-1; D uncertain. Germline V CDR1 and CDR2: LGHNT, FRNRAP. V was clipped by 3 bases and J by 10 bases, with 7 bases between them. This CDR3 is built from 11 residues.

CDR3 in amino acids: CASRESGLVWETQYF. The CDR3 DNA is TGTGCCAGCAGGGAGTCGGGACTAGTGTGGGAGACCCAGTACTTC. The gene calls are TRBV28 and TRBJ2-5; 8 bases are a match to TRBD2. In germline, CDR1 is MDHEN, CDR2 SYDVKM. Germline trimming cut 6 bases from V and 5 bases from J; bases unmatched to any gene: 11. This CDR3 contains 15 residues.

On this clonotype itself: The junction does not match germline at one end; this may be a read error. The chain employs TRBV3-1 and TRBJ2-3, with TRBD2 identical over 7 bases. The CDR3 has 17 amino acids. Per the germline V gene, CDR1 is LGHDT and CDR2 is YNNKEL (reference sequence). The CDR3 DNA is TGTGCCATCAGCGCCCCGACCATGGCGGGAGCCCCAGATACGCAGTATTTT. It specifies CAISAPTMAGAPDTQYF.

The gene calls are TRBV20-1 and TRBJ2-1; D perhaps matches TRBD2 (5 bases). Trimming stripped 3 bases from V and 8 bases from J, with 14 bases between. From germline, CDR1 is DFQATT and CDR2 SNEGSKA (reference sequence). There are 13 residues in the CDR3. The CDR3 nucleotides are TGCAGTGCTAGGGGTGCGGGCCGAGATGAGCAGTTCTTC. Residues: CSARGAGRDEQFF.

The V call is TRBV10-3, the J call TRBJ2-5; 8 nucleotides align to TRBD1. The CDR3 spans 15 residues. In germline, CDR1 is ENHRY, CDR2 SYGVKD. Losses at the gene ends were 0 bases for V and 4 bases for J; bases not matched to a gene: 4. The CDR3 is CAISESMGTGETQYF. CDR3 nucleotides: TGTGCCATCAGTGAGTCGATGGGGACAGGAGAGACCCAGTACTTC.

This clonotype has a single count. V and J are TRBV6-5 and TRBJ1-2; possible D gene TRBD1, 6 bases. V gave up 3 bases and J gave up 6 bases, with 11 bases separating them. CDR1 is MNHEY, CDR2 SVGAGI, per germline. CDR3 length: 13 residues. As DNA, the CDR3 is TGTGCCAGCAGTTATGGGGGGGCGGATGGCTACACCTTC. This sequence encodes CASSYGGADGYTF.

The chain recombines TRBV2 with TRBJ2-5; 14 bases line up with TRBD2. The germline V gene encodes CDR1 SNHLY and CDR2 FYNNEI. The CDR3 consists of 15 residues. V gave up 6 bases and J gave up 5 bases; unmatched junction bases: 5. The CDR3 coding sequence is TGTGCCAGCAGATTGGGACTAGCGGGAGAGGAGACCCAGTACTTC. Encoded protein: CASRLGLAGEETQYF.

The rearrangement uses TRBV20-1 and TRBJ2-1; D gene uncertain. Trimming left V 1 base short and J 0 bases short, with 10 bases between. Germline V gives CDR1 DFQATT, CDR2 SNEGSKA (reference sequence). This CDR3 contains 15 residues. The CDR3 region is CSARGLMNSYNEQFF. The CDR3 DNA reads as TGCAGTGCTAGAGGGCTAATGAACTCCTACAATGAGCAGTTCTTC.